This T cell receptor beta chain was obtained from a study of neoadjuvant anti-PD-1 for oral cavity cancer. TCRdb's copy holds only in-frame clones and misses some; the assay was immunoSEQ multiplex PCR. The sample has around 17,000 clones, about 61% seen once. Germline V gene data show CDR1 as SNHLY and CDR2 as FYNNEI. The V gene lost 4 bases and the J gene lost 9 bases, with 18 bases spanning the gap. The CDR3 is 15 amino acids. Sample: PBMCs, taken before nivolumab (anti-PD-1) treatment. This clonotype originated in a person aged 40-85 years with oral cavity squamous cell carcinoma. V and J are TRBV2 and TRBJ1-4, with D possibly TRBD1 on 6 matching bases. CDR3 sequence: CASSALGGGVKKLFF. In nucleotides, the CDR3 is TGTGCCAGCAGTGCCCTAGGGGGGGGAGTAAAAAAACTGTTTTTT. Variable domain in full (rest from reference TRBV2 and TRBJ1-4): EPEVTQTPSHQVTQMGQEVILRCVPISNHLYFYWYRQILGQKVEFLVSFYNNEISEKSEIFDDQFSVERPDGSNFTLKIRSTKLEDSAMYFCASSALGGGVKKLFFGSGTQLSVL.